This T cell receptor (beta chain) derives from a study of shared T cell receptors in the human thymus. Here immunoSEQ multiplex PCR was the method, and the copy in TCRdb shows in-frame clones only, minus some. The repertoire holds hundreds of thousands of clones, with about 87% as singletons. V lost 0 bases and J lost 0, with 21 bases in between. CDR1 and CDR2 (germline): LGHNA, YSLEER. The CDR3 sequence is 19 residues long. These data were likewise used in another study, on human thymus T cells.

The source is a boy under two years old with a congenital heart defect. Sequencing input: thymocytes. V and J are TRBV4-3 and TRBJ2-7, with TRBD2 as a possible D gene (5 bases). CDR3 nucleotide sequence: TGCGCCAGCAGCCAAGATAGGAAGTTGGGCGGGCTGAGCTCCTACGAGCAGTACTTC. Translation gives CASSQDRKLGGLSSYEQYF.